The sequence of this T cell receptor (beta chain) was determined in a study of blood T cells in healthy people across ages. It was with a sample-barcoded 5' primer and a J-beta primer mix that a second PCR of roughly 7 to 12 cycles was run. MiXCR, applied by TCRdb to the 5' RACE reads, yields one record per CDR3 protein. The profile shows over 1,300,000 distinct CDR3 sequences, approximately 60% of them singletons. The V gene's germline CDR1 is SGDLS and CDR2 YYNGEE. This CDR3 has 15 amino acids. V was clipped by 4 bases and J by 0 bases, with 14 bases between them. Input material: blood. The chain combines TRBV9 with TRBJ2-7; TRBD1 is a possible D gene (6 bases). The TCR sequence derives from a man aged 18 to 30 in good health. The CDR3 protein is CASSPGQTPSYEQYF. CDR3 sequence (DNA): TGTGCCAGCAGCCCAGGACAGACTCCCTCCTACGAGCAGTACTTC.